This TCR beta chain was identified in a study of graft-versus-host responses after intestinal transplantation. Study background: Each recipient received a multivisceral, liver-intestinal, or isolated intestinal graft. Study-level results: GvH clones appeared in recipient marrow, some first in ileum or blood. Circulating GvH clone levels at their peak were associated with HvG declines (early post-transplant).

The table came from immunoSEQ multiplex PCR; TCRdb's copy has only in-frame clones and leaves some out. The sample comprises tens of thousands of clones, just under 95% of which are singletons, and 6.5% to 8.5% rests with the top ten. With respect to this clone: Its antigen is unidentified.

The germline gives CDR1 MNHNS, CDR2 SASEGT. J gave up 0 bases and V 5 bases, and 3 bases lay outside the gene matches. The CDR3 extends over 15 amino acids. The chain combines TRBV6-1 with TRBJ2-1; 8 nucleotides line up with TRBD1. The clonotype was recovered from a human patient who received an intestinal transplant, so some T cells may come from the graft donor. The source was bone marrow, collected roughly 780 days after intestinal transplantation. CDR3 bases: TGTGCCAGCAGTTGGACAGGGAACTCCTACAATGAGCAGTTCTTC. Translation: CASSWTGNSYNEQFF.